This T cell receptor (beta chain) was obtained from a study of beta chain features in type 1 diabetes. Purity of each sorted population was above 95%. The entirety of the isolated RNA underwent reverse transcription, so expressed TCRB transcripts were sequenced. Data came from immunoSEQ multiplex PCR; TCRdb stores just in-frame clones and leaves some out. This repertoire shows just over 600,000 clones, about 14% found once; its top ten account for around 0.1%. As regards this clone: Its specificity is not known.

Study-level points and caveats: VDJ junctions from patients with type 1 diabetes contained fewer insertions and more deletions. It was among patients, rather than healthy donors, that naive, central memory and Treg TCRB repertoires appeared more similar.

V dropped 1 base and J dropped 6 bases, with 15 bases sitting between them. The CDR3 sequence is 15 residues long. Germline V CDR1 and CDR2: LNHDA, SQIVND (reference sequence). This TCR was recovered from a man aged 18 to 29 in good health. This chain connects TRBV19 to TRBJ1-1, with D uncertain. The sequenced sample consisted of naive CD4+ T cells from blood. CDR3 loop: CASSIGGVSRAEAFF. The CDR3 coding sequence is TGTGCCAGTAGTATAGGCGGGGTAAGTAGGGCTGAAGCTTTCTTT.